This TCR beta chain was sequenced for a study of blood T cell repertoires in COVID-19. Per the germline V gene, CDR1 is MGHDK and CDR2 is SYGVNS. This CDR3 region has 15 residues. V lost 6 bases and J lost 3; bases outside the gene matches: 6. Measured with immunoSEQ multiplex PCR; TCRdb has only the in-frame clones, and not every one. The repertoire includes 25,000 to 35,000 clones, 81% of them detected once, and 15% to 20% sits in the top ten. There are a few counts of this clone. The sequence was obtained from a woman aged 55-75 years with acute or convalescent COVID-19. This chain links TRBV25-1 with TRBJ1-5; TRBD1 matches at 9 bases. The material sequenced was peripheral blood. The CDR3 DNA reads TGTGCCAGCAGCGCCGGGACAGGGATCAATCAGCCCCAGCATTTT. Residues: CASSAGTGINQPQHF.